The sequence of this T cell receptor (beta chain) was determined in a study of OX40 agonist ivuxolimab in advanced cancers. Method: immunoSEQ multiplex PCR; TCRdb's copy keeps in-frame clones and lacks some. The sample holds about 100,000 clones, approximately 90% seen once. Patients who had autoimmune disease history or got systemic immunosuppression were left out. The CDR3 length is 14 residues. V was shortened by 5 bases and J by 7 bases, with 14 bases between the two germline ends. Germline V gene data show CDR1 as SGHTA and CDR2 as FQGTGA. This TCR derives from an adult with an advanced solid tumor such as melanoma, head and neck, liver or kidney cancer. V and J are TRBV7-3 and TRBJ2-2; the D gene could be TRBD1 or TRBD2 (5 bases each). Here the sequenced sample was CD4+ or CD8+ T cells sorted from blood, taken in a trial of the OX40 agonist ivuxolimab. CDR3 bases: TGTGCCAGCAGCACGAATCTGGGGGTCGGGGAGCTGTTTTTT. Translated: CASSTNLGVGELFF.